This is a list of T cell receptor beta chains from one sample in a study of PD-1 blockade in mismatch repair-deficient tumors. Assay used: immunoSEQ multiplex PCR; TCRdb lists only in-frame clones, some missing. The sample consists of 30,000 to 40,000 clones, 70% to 90% of them appearing once. The input for sequencing was peripheral blood, taken 76 weeks after starting pembrolizumab. These receptors all stem from an adult with mismatch repair-deficient cancer. Both conserved end residues are part of each CDR3. Each record gives: clone size, D gene, J gene, CDR3 length, V gene, CDR3 DNA, CDR3 protein. D genes are given only for firm matches. Rows give clone size only sometimes, using once, few, many, or a class for an expanded clone.

>NA|NA|TRBJ1-1|12|TRBV25-1
TGTGCCAGCGAACAGGGTGGGACTGAAGCTTTCTTT
CASEQGGTEAFF
>NA|NA|TRBJ1-1|10|TRBV6-4
TGTGCCAGCAGTGACCCTGAAGCTTTCTTT
CASSDPEAFF
>few|TRBD2|TRBJ2-2|16|TRBV11-2
TGTGCCAGCAGCTTAATACTAGCGGGAGTCACCGGGGAGCTGTTTTTT
CASSLILAGVTGELFF
>NA|TRBD1|TRBJ2-7|12|TRBV10-3
TGTGCCGTCCGACAGGGGGCCTACGAGCAGTACTTC
CAVRQGAYEQYF
>NA|TRBD1|TRBJ1-3|15|TRBV5-6
TGTGCCAGCAGCTGGACAGGGTCCTCTGGAAACACCATATATTTT
CASSWTGSSGNTIYF
>NA|NA|TRBJ2-1|14|TRBV11-2
TGTGCCAGCAGCTTAGCGCCGGAGGACAATGAGCAGTTCTTC
CASSLAPEDNEQFF
>NA|TRBD2|TRBJ2-2|16|TRBV30
TGTGCCTGGGAGGTTGGCCTAGCGGGAGTTTCCGGGGAGCTGTTTTTT
CAWEVGLAGVSGELFF
>NA|NA|TRBJ2-7|15|TRBV28
TGTGCCAGCCTGTACTCTTCGGCAGGGGGGTACGAGCAGTACTTC
CASLYSSAGGYEQYF
>NA|NA|TRBJ1-1|11|TRBV29-1
TGCAGCGTTCGACACCTCGGGGGGGCTTTCTTT
CSVRHLGGAFF
>few|NA|TRBJ2-7|16|TRBV10-3
TGTGCCATCAGTGAGTCAGGGACTCAGAGCTCCTACGAGCAGTACTTC
CAISESGTQSSYEQYF
>NA|TRBD2|TRBJ2-1|18|TRBV5-1
TGCGCCAGCAGCTTCCCCGAAGGGACTAGCGGGCTCTACAATGAGCAGTTCTTC
CASSFPEGTSGLYNEQFF
>NA|NA|TRBJ2-7|13|TRBV6-1
TGTGCCAGCAGCTTAGGCCCGCTCAACGAGCAGTACTTC
CASSLGPLNEQYF
>NA|TRBD2|TRBJ2-7|16|TRBV25-1
TGTGCCAGCATCGATCAACTGGCGGGAGGGCCCCACGAGCAGTACTTC
CASIDQLAGGPHEQYF
>few|TRBD1|TRBJ1-1|14|TRBV18
TGTGCCAGCTCGGGCAGGGGGCGGGACACTGAAGCTTTCTTT
CASSGRGRDTEAFF
>NA|NA|TRBJ1-5|16|TRBV19
TGTGCCAGTAGAGCGTTGACGTTGGATAGCAATCAGCCCCAGCATTTT
CASRALTLDSNQPQHF
>NA|NA|TRBJ1-4|16|TRBV4-1
TGCGCCAGCAGCCAAGTTAATTTGGGTTTTTCGGAAAAACTGTTTTTT
CASSQVNLGFSEKLFF
>once|TRBD1|TRBJ1-2|17|TRBV7-2
TGTGCCAGCAGCCCCTTGTGGGACAGGTCCCCTAACTATGGCTACACCTTC
CASSPLWDRSPNYGYTF
>NA|NA|TRBJ1-1|14|TRBV6-5
TGTGCCAGCAGTTACTCCGGCAGTATCACTGAAGCTTTCTTT
CASSYSGSITEAFF
>NA|NA|TRBJ1-5|14|TRBV19
TGTGCCAGTAGATGGGGAGCTGGCAATCAGCCCCAGCATTTT
CASRWGAGNQPQHF
>NA|TRBD1|TRBJ2-7|15|TRBV27
TGTGCCAGCAGGCCCCCGGGACAGGGGAGCCACGAGCAGTACTTC
CASRPPGQGSHEQYF
>NA|NA|TRBJ2-1|14|TRBV14
TGTGCCAGCAGCCAGAGTGGAGGGTACAATGAGCAGTTCTTC
CASSQSGGYNEQFF
>NA|TRBD2|TRBJ2-1|15|TRBV27
TGTGCCAGCAGTTCCCCCTCAATTAGCGGGAGAGAGCAGTTCTTC
CASSSPSISGREQFF
>NA|TRBD1|TRBJ1-4|15|TRBV7-2
TGTGCCAGCAGCTCCACAGGGGGTTCTAATGAAAAACTGTTTTTT
CASSSTGGSNEKLFF
>NA|TRBD2|TRBJ2-7|18|TRBV4-1
TGCGCCAGCAGCCAAGATGTGGTGGCTAGCGGGAGTTCCCACGAGCAGTACTTC
CASSQDVVASGSSHEQYF
>few|NA|TRBJ2-7|15|TRBV10-3
TGTGCCATCAGGGAAGAGGTGGAACTTTCCTACGAGCAGTACTTC
CAIREEVELSYEQYF
>NA|TRBD2|TRBJ2-1|16|TRBV11-3
TGTGCCAGCAGCGCTCGTAATAGCGGGAGCCAGAATGAGCAGTTCTTC
CASSARNSGSQNEQFF
>NA|TRBD1|TRBJ1-1|14|TRBV30
TGTGCCTGCCGGGAGGGGGCGGGTAACACTGAAGCTTTCTTT
CACREGAGNTEAFF
>NA|TRBD1|TRBJ1-2|15|TRBV19
TGTGCCAGTAGTTCACAAGGACAGGGGGCTTGGGGCTACACCTTC
CASSSQGQGAWGYTF
>NA|NA|TRBJ1-2|11|TRBV2
TGTGCCAGCAGTGGTGGTTATGGCTACACCTTC
CASSGGYGYTF
>NA|NA|TRBJ2-2|17|TRBV7-3
TGTGCCAGCAGCCCCCAGGGAATCGTCGGGGCCACCGGGGAGCTGTTTTTT
CASSPQGIVGATGELFF
>NA|NA|TRBJ2-3|14|TRBV27
TGTGCCAGCAGTTCAGAACAGGGTTCAGATACGCAGTATTTT
CASSSEQGSDTQYF
>NA|TRBD1|TRBJ1-6|16|TRBV25-1
TGTGCCAGTTCTAGATCAACCGGGACAGGTTATTCACCCCTCCACTTT
CASSRSTGTGYSPLHF
>once|NA|TRBJ2-1|16|TRBV7-3
TGTGCCAGCAGCTTAACCCCCGGGACTGCCTACAATGAGCAGTTCTTC
CASSLTPGTAYNEQFF
>NA|NA|TRBJ1-1|14|TRBV7-3
TGTGCCAGCAGCTTAAATCCAGGGAACACTGAAGCTTTCTTT
CASSLNPGNTEAFF
>NA|NA|TRBJ1-2|18|TRBV27
TGTGCCAGCAGTTTATTTTCCGTTCCAGGGGCGGCGGACTATGGCTACACCTTC
CASSLFSVPGAADYGYTF
>NA|NA|TRBJ2-7|13|TRBV25-1
TGTGCCAGCAGTAGACAAAGTTGGGACGAGCAGTACTTC
CASSRQSWDEQYF
>NA|NA|TRBJ2-1|14|TRBV9
TGTGCCAGCAGCGCCGGGACTTCTCACAATGAGCAGTTCTTC
CASSAGTSHNEQFF